This TCR beta chain was sequenced for a study of radiotherapy plus CTLA-4 blockade in lung cancer. J was trimmed by 3 bases and V by 0 bases; bases with no gene match: 2. Germline V gives CDR1 SGHRS, CDR2 YFSETQ. The CDR3 loop spans 14 amino acids. The table came from immunoSEQ multiplex PCR; TCRdb's copy has only in-frame clones and leaves some out. The sample shows about 73,000 clones, around 87% of them seen only once. Here the sequenced sample was peripheral blood, taken from a patient treated with radiotherapy plus ipilimumab. The gene calls are TRBV5-1 and TRBJ2-7; 8 nucleotides align to TRBD2. This receptor was obtained from a human donor with non-small cell lung cancer that progressed on radiotherapy plus ipilimumab. As DNA, the CDR3 is TGCGCCAGCAGCTTGGGGACTAGCAGCTACGAGCAGTACTTC. Residues: CASSLGTSSYEQYF.